Given below is one T cell receptor (beta chain) in context. Germline CDR1 is LGHDT and CDR2 is YNNKEL (reference sequence). V dropped 1 base and J dropped 5 bases, with 9 bases sitting between them. There are 13 residues in the CDR3. In the original processing: Amplification with reference gene primers provided the estimates of nucleated cell counts. Only in-frame clones appear in the TCRdb table, and some are missing; sequencing was by immunoSEQ multiplex PCR. D and trimming come from the DNA, and the V and J calls and clone size come from that table. This table has about 240,000 clones, about four fifths appearing once. The data belong to a study of blood T cell repertoires in COVID-19. The wider study: Material from acute and convalescent COVID-19 was sourced from the United States, Italy and Spain. Sources were T cells, B-cell-depleted T cells, or PBMCs; the material itself was cDNA or gDNA.

V is TRBV3-1 (or the pseudogene TRBV3-2) and J is TRBJ2-7; D is possibly TRBD2 (6 bases). The source is a man under 40 who had recovered from COVID-19. The sequenced sample was peripheral blood. DNA for the CDR3: TGTGCCAGCAGCCAAGGAGGAGGGAACGAGCAGTACGTC. Translation: CASSQGGGNEQYV.